This T cell receptor (beta chain) was sequenced during a study of human T cells and chemical hapten exposure. The wider study: The sensitizing agent was 2% DPC, placed on about 2 cm by about 2 cm of upper inner arm skin. Weekly diphenylcyclopropenone doses were given to patients' scalps across the roughly 25-week study. Study-wide findings and caveats: Relative to controls, expanded TCRs formed significantly more large CDR3 similarity clusters.

TCRdb re-called the RACE reads through MiXCR, storing one row per CDR3 protein. Seen here are about 180,000 distinct CDR3 sequences, just under 30% observed once, and the top ten hold less than 3.5%. Time point reported: pre-sensitization, week 0. Described treatment: therapeutic diphenylcyclopropenone sensitization with weekly scalp DPC. Trimming cost V 6 bases and J 7 bases; bases outside gene matches: 13. The CDR3 is 16 amino acids. The germline V gene encodes CDR1 MDHEN and CDR2 SYDVKM. This clonotype was counted a few times. The target antigen is unknown. The rearrangement links TRBV28 to TRBJ1-4; 8 positions match TRBD1. The sequencing used whole blood, collected in connection with sensitization to the hapten diphenylcyclopropenone (DPC). The TCR comes from a woman aged 30 to 39 with alopecia areata. Some clones in this sample may be carry-over from other donors' samples. CDR3 loop: CASSPTGVVIGEKLFF. Here the CDR3 DNA reads TGTGCCAGCAGCCCGACAGGGGTCGTTATCGGTGAAAAACTGTTTTTT.